A selection of T cell receptor beta chains follows, all from one sample in a study of CD4 T cells in relation to SARS-CoV-2 and coronaviruses. The repertoire was sequenced with immunoSEQ multiplex PCR; TCRdb's copy has only in-frame clones and lacks some. The sample lists 20,000 to 30,000 clones; more than 75% were seen once. These receptors' targets are unknown. Sequenced: CD4+ T cells from PBMCs, cultured in vitro. All receptors derive from a human donor in good health. CDR3s include the opening cysteine and the closing phenylalanine or tryptophan. D genes are given only for firm matches. Clone size appears in some rows only: once, few, many, or a class for an expanded clone.

NA	TRBV3-1/TRBV3-2	NA	TRBJ2-1	CASSPPGGVRVWDEQFF	TGTGCCAGCAGCCCACCTGGAGGAGTCAGGGTTTGGGATGAGCAGTTCTTC
NA	TRBV6-5	NA	TRBJ2-1	CASSYSRQPTRNEQFF	TGTGCCAGCAGTTACTCGAGGCAGCCTACTCGCAATGAGCAGTTCTTC
NA	TRBV6-5	NA	TRBJ2-7	CASREGTSSSYEQYF	TGTGCCAGCAGGGAGGGAACTTCGAGCTCCTACGAGCAGTACTTC
NA	TRBV21-1	NA	TRBJ2-3	CASSKGTSGKTDTQYF	TGTGCCAGCAGCAAAGGGACTAGCGGGAAAACAGATACGCAGTATTTT
NA	TRBV7-2	NA	TRBJ1-1	CASRSVGRGTEAFF	TGTGCCAGCAGATCCGTTGGGAGGGGCACTGAAGCTTTCTTT
NA	TRBV23-1	TRBD2	TRBJ2-7	CARPRTSGRGEQYF	TGCGCCAGACCCCGGACTAGCGGGAGAGGCGAGCAGTACTTC
NA	TRBV3-1/TRBV3-2	NA	TRBJ1-4	CASSLTSGANEKLFF	TGTGCCAGCAGCCTAACTTCTGGGGCTAATGAAAAACTGTTTTTT
NA	TRBV7-9	NA	TRBJ2-7	CASSLRGAGEQYF	TGTGCCAGCAGCTTACGGGGAGCGGGCGAGCAGTACTTC
NA	TRBV4-2	TRBD2	TRBJ2-5	CASSHGTSGRASQETQYF	TGTGCCAGCAGCCACGGGACTAGCGGGAGGGCCTCGCAAGAGACCCAGTACTTC
NA	TRBV5-5	NA	TRBJ2-5	CASSRAQGEETQYF	TGTGCCAGCAGCAGGGCACAGGGTGAAGAGACCCAGTACTTC
NA	TRBV7-9	NA	TRBJ1-2	CASSLASGNYGYTF	TGTGCCAGCAGCTTAGCCAGTGGGAACTATGGCTACACCTTC
NA	TRBV6-5	NA	TRBJ1-4	CASRKRGGGEKLFF	TGTGCCAGCAGGAAGAGGGGGGGTGGTGAAAAACTGTTTTTT
NA	TRBV5-5	NA	TRBJ1-4	CASSLGDGDEKLFF	TGTGCCAGCAGCTTGGGGGACGGTGATGAAAAACTGTTTTTT
few	TRBV10-1	NA	TRBJ1-5	CANSRGSNQPQHF	TGCGCCAACTCTAGGGGAAGCAATCAGCCCCAGCATTTT
few	TRBV6-5	NA	TRBJ1-2	CASRGDGSYGYTF	TGTGCCAGCAGAGGGGACGGCTCCTATGGCTACACCTTC
once	TRBV18	NA	TRBJ1-1	CASSPEEILNTEAFF	TGTGCCAGCTCACCGGAGGAAATCTTGAACACTGAAGCTTTCTTT
few	TRBV6-5	NA	TRBJ1-2	CASRDWGNYGYTF	TGTGCCAGCAGGGACTGGGGAAACTATGGCTACACCTTC
NA	TRBV2	NA	TRBJ1-3	CASSEGHSGNTIYF	TGTGCCAGCAGTGAGGGGCACTCTGGAAACACCATATATTTT
NA	TRBV7-2	TRBD2	TRBJ2-5	CASSLALAGGETQYF	TGTGCCAGCAGCTTAGCTCTAGCGGGGGGAGAGACCCAGTACTTC
NA	TRBV28	NA	TRBJ2-5	CASSKTASETQYF	TGTGCCAGTAGTAAGACTGCGAGCGAGACCCAGTACTTC
NA	TRBV2	TRBD2	TRBJ2-2	CACQRSGGTGELFF	TGTGCCTGCCAGCGGAGCGGGGGCACCGGGGAGCTGTTTTTT
NA	TRBV3-1/TRBV3-2	NA	TRBJ1-5	CASSPQGGQPQHF	TGTGCCAGCAGCCCACAGGGTGGTCAGCCCCAGCATTTT
NA	TRBV29-1	TRBD1	TRBJ2-5	CSVEGGPGQVPLTQYF	TGCAGCGTTGAAGGAGGTCCGGGACAGGTTCCTTTGACCCAGTACTTC
NA	TRBV19	TRBD1	TRBJ2-7	CASSTGGEQYF	TGTGCCAGTAGTACAGGGGGAGAGCAGTACTTC
NA	TRBV5-1	TRBD1	TRBJ2-5	CASSWTGGRGETQYF	TGCGCCAGCAGCTGGACAGGGGGCCGAGGTGAGACCCAGTACTTC
NA	TRBV12-3/TRBV12-4	TRBD1	TRBJ1-1	CASSRQGVWAFF	TGTGCCAGCAGTAGACAGGGGGTATGGGCTTTCTTT
NA	TRBV6-5	NA	TRBJ2-5	CASRELETQYF	TGTGCCAGCAGGGAGCTCGAGACCCAGTACTTC
NA	TRBV18	NA	TRBJ1-1	CASSLLPPGNTEAFF	TGTGCCAGCTCACTCCTACCCCCGGGGAACACTGAAGCTTTCTTT
NA	TRBV19	TRBD2	TRBJ2-1	CASRRTSGDYNEQFF	TGTGCCAGTAGGCGGACTAGCGGGGACTACAATGAGCAGTTCTTC
NA	TRBV30	NA	TRBJ2-1	CAWSVSSSDEQFF	TGTGCCTGGAGTGTGTCTTCTAGTGATGAGCAGTTCTTC
NA	TRBV7-2	TRBD2	TRBJ2-1	CASSLSSGYNEQFF	TGTGCCAGCAGCCTGTCTAGCGGCTACAATGAGCAGTTCTTC
NA	TRBV27	NA	TRBJ1-2	CASSVQGGLHYGYTF	TGTGCCAGCAGTGTGCAGGGCGGTCTTCACTATGGCTACACCTTC
NA	TRBV2	NA	TRBJ2-7	CATAATYEQYF	TGTGCCACCGCGGCGACCTACGAGCAGTACTTC
NA	TRBV6-5	NA	TRBJ2-7	CASNAGTSSYEQYF	TGTGCCAGCAACGCCGGGACATCCTCCTACGAGCAGTACTTC
NA	TRBV21-1	NA	TRBJ1-3	CASSIRRFSGNTIYF	TGTGCCAGCAGCATCAGACGGTTCTCTGGAAACACCATATATTTT
NA	TRBV29-1	NA	TRBJ1-1	CSVEPNGRANTEAFF	TGCAGCGTTGAGCCCAACGGTAGAGCCAACACTGAAGCTTTCTTT
NA	TRBV5-1	TRBD1	TRBJ1-1	CASSPQTGGTEAFF	TGCGCCAGCAGCCCGCAGACAGGGGGCACTGAAGCTTTCTTT
few	TRBV9	NA	TRBJ1-1	CASTERRDQNTEAFF	TGTGCCAGCACCGAACGCCGGGACCAGAACACTGAAGCTTTCTTT
NA	TRBV2	NA	TRBJ1-6	CASLFRAGGNSPLHF	TGTGCCAGCCTTTTCCGGGCCGGAGGCAATTCACCCCTCCACTTT
NA	TRBV2	NA	TRBJ2-5	CASKARVQETQYF	TGTGCCAGCAAAGCACGGGTACAAGAGACCCAGTACTTC
NA	TRBV19	NA	TRBJ1-1	CASRVDSQNTEAFF	TGTGCCAGTAGGGTAGACAGCCAGAACACTGAAGCTTTCTTT
few	TRBV5-8	NA	TRBJ1-4	CASRPGGLREKLFF	TGTGCCAGTCGCCCCGGGGGATTGAGGGAAAAACTGTTTTTT
NA	TRBV3-1/TRBV3-2	NA	TRBJ2-2	CASSPFPSTGELFF	TGTGCCAGCAGCCCTTTTCCGAGCACCGGGGAGCTGTTTTTT
NA	TRBV9	NA	TRBJ1-6	CASSARDAYNSPLHF	TGTGCCAGCAGCGCCAGGGACGCCTATAATTCACCCCTCCACTTT
NA	TRBV6-2/TRBV6-3	TRBD2	TRBJ2-5	CASSAPARGGETQYF	TGTGCCAGCAGTGCGCCTGCCCGGGGGGGGGAGACCCAGTACTTC
NA	TRBV7-8	TRBD1	TRBJ2-7	CASRAGDRYYEQYF	TGTGCCAGCAGGGCAGGGGACAGGTACTACGAGCAGTACTTC
NA	TRBV19	TRBD2	TRBJ2-1	CASTLFPPVAGEQNEQFF	TGTGCCAGTACCCTATTCCCGCCCGTAGCGGGAGAACAAAATGAGCAGTTCTTC
NA	TRBV5-4	TRBD2	TRBJ2-1	CASSLGGARGRNNEQFF	TGTGCCAGCAGCTTAGGTGGCGCTCGCGGGAGGAACAATGAGCAGTTCTTC
NA	TRBV6-5	NA	TRBJ2-1	CAGGLVYNEQFF	TGTGCCGGAGGACTGGTTTACAATGAGCAGTTCTTC
once	TRBV7-9	NA	TRBJ2-5	CASSRGTLETRETQYF	TGTGCCAGCAGCCGGGGGACATTGGAGACGCGGGAGACCCAGTACTTC
NA	TRBV19	TRBD1	TRBJ2-2	CASSTGTGRTGELFF	TGTGCCAGTAGTACCGGGACAGGGCGTACCGGGGAGCTGTTTTTT